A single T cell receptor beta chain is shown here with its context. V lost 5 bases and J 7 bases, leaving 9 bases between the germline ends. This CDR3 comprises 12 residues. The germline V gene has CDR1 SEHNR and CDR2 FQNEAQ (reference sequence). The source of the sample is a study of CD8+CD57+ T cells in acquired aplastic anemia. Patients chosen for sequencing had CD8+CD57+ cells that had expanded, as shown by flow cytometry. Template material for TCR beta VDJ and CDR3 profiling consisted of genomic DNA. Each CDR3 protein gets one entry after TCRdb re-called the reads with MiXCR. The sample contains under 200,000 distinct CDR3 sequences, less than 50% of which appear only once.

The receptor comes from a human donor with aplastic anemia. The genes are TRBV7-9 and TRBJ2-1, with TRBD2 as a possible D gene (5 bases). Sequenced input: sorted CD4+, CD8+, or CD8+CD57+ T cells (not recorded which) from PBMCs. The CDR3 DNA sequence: TGTGCCAGCAGCCAGGACTCAAATGAGCAGTTCTTC. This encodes CASSQDSNEQFF.